This record concerns one T cell receptor (beta chain) sequence. Its antigen is not identified. Assay used: immunoSEQ multiplex PCR; TCRdb lists only in-frame clones, some missing. The table records about 82,000 clones, 72% of them present only once. The sample belongs to a study of radiotherapy plus CTLA-4 blockade in lung cancer. The wider study: 15% to 20% of patients responded objectively, and around 31% achieved disease control. Notes on the study in general: Reports state that early shifts in blood T cell clones, with interferon-beta, best predicted response. After radiotherapy and ipilimumab, tumor-derived clones expanded in peripheral blood.

Ipilimumab-mediated CTLA-4 blockade plus focal radiation was given to patients having chemo-refractory metastatic non-small-cell lung cancer. With 2 bases removed from V and 1 base from J, the gap between germline ends came to 3 bases. Germline V lookup: CDR1 ENHRY, CDR2 SYGVKD. The CDR3 is 13 residues long. The chain links TRBV10-3 to TRBJ1-3; unclear D gene. The starting material was peripheral blood, obtained from a patient treated with radiotherapy plus ipilimumab. The source of this sequence is a human donor with non-small cell lung cancer that progressed on radiotherapy plus ipilimumab. The CDR3 DNA reads as TGTGCCATCAGTGAGGGTTCTGGAAACACCATATATTTT. Its protein product is CAISEGSGNTIYF.